The next 24 T cell receptor beta chains were all read from a single sample in a study of identical twins. TCRdb used MiXCR to reprocess the 5' RACE reads, holding one entry per CDR3 protein. The sample gives 400,000 to 500,000 distinct CDR3 sequences, approximately 17% of which show up once; roughly an eighth is in the top ten. Sequences were obtained from naive T cells sorted from blood. All receptors come from a man between 45 and 60 years old in good health.

This clonotype was observed a few times. The CDR3 region has the DNA TGTGCCAGCAGCATGGACGCCTCGGAAAAACTGTTTTTT. This gives the protein CASSMDASEKLFF. V and J are TRBV7-9 and TRBJ1-4; D is ambiguous. Trimming pared 5 bases from V and 8 bases from J, leaving 12 bases between. CDR3 length: 13 residues. Looked up from germline, CDR1 is SEHNR and CDR2 is FQNEAQ (reference sequence).

This clonotype showed up many times. The CDR3 here is CASSSGTQSYEQYF. The CDR3 DNA sequence: TGCGCCAGCAGCTCCGGGACACAATCCTACGAGCAGTACTTC. The chain employs TRBV5-1 and TRBJ2-7; the D gene is possibly TRBD1 (6 bases). CDR3 length: 14 amino acids. Deletions cut 3 bases from V and 1 base from J, with 11 bases between. Looked up from germline, CDR1 is SGHRS and CDR2 is YFSETQ.

This clonotype was counted ten times or more. V and J are TRBV20-1 and TRBJ2-5; 7 nucleotides match TRBD2. V was clipped by 8 bases and J by 5 bases; unmatched bases: 8. The length of the CDR3 is 12 residues. Germline CDR1 reads DFQATT; CDR2 reads SNEGSKA (reference sequence). In DNA form, the CDR3 reads TGCAGTCCCCAGGCGGGAGCGGAGACCCAGTACTTC. Its translation is CSPQAGAETQYF.

The gene calls are TRBV12-3 or TRBV12-4 and TRBJ2-7; perhaps D is TRBD1 or TRBD2 (5 bases each). With 5 bases removed from V and 1 base from J, the gap between germline ends came to 15 bases. The CDR3 runs to 15 residues. CDR3 region: CASSTSGPPSYEQYF. Written as DNA, the CDR3 is TGTGCCAGCAGTACCTCGGGACCCCCGTCCTACGAGCAGTACTTC.

This chain uses TRBV27 with TRBJ2-4, with 9 bases fitting TRBD2. The CDR3 runs to 18 residues. Germline V lookup: CDR1 MNHEY, CDR2 SMNVEV (reference sequence). J gave up 3 bases and V 5 bases, and 14 bases lay outside the gene matches. CDR3 loop: CASSLRVSGSEGKNIQYF. CDR3 bases: TGTGCCAGCAGTCTACGAGTTAGCGGGAGCGAGGGCAAAAACATTCAGTACTTC.

The chain carries TRBV20-1 and TRBJ2-3; 9 nucleotides align to TRBD1. Trimming at V came to 6 bases and at J to 6 bases, leaving 4 bases not matched to a gene. The CDR3 has 12 amino acids. The germline V gene has CDR1 DFQATT and CDR2 SNEGSKA (reference sequence). The CDR3 DNA sequence: TGCAGTGCGACTGGGACAGGGGATACGCAGTATTTT. Its protein is CSATGTGDTQYF.

This clonotype was detected only a few times. The chain links TRBV12-3 or TRBV12-4 to TRBJ1-1, with D possibly matching TRBD1 (5 bases). The CDR3 covers 16 residues. The ends were cut back, 4 bases at V and 2 bases at J, with 17 bases in the middle. This CDR3 is CASSSSNRGRNTEAFF. The CDR3 DNA is TGTGCCAGCAGTTCTTCCAATCGGGGGAGAAACACTGAAGCTTTCTTT.

V gene TRBV20-1 combines with J gene TRBJ1-2; perhaps TRBD1 as D (5 bases). This CDR3 has 12 residues. Trimming removed 1 base from V and 6 bases from J, with 9 bases in between. Germline values: CDR1 DFQATT, CDR2 SNEGSKA (reference sequence). CDR3 protein: CSARAGTHGYTF. The CDR3, as DNA: TGCAGTGCTAGAGCAGGGACGCATGGCTACACCTTC.

This clonotype was counted at least ten times. This chain connects TRBV5-1 to TRBJ2-7; D unresolved. V was shortened by 0 bases and J by 2 bases, with 12 bases between the two germline ends. This CDR3 is built from 15 residues. Germline V gene data show CDR1 as SGHRS and CDR2 as YFSETQ. As DNA, the CDR3 is TGCGCCAGCAGCTTGGACTCCTATGGGGCCTACGAGCAGTACTTC. As protein: CASSLDSYGAYEQYF.

J is TRBJ2-1 and V is TRBV5-1, with D maybe TRBD2 (6 bases). Trimming shortened V by 5 bases and J by 8 bases, and 14 bases separated the two germline ends. The CDR3 loop spans 13 amino acids. Germline V gene lookup returns CDR1 SGHRS and CDR2 YFSETQ. The CDR3 DNA sequence: TGCGCCAGCAGGGAGACTAGAGTGGATGAGCAGTTCTTC. Protein: CASRETRVDEQFF. Drawing the rest from reference TRBV5-1 and TRBJ2-1, the complete variable domain is KAGVTQTPRYLIKTRGQQVTLSCSPISGHRSVSWYQQTPGQGLQFLFEYFSETQRNKGNFPGRFSGRQFSNSRSEMNVSTLELGDSALYLCASRETRVDEQFFGPGTRLTVL.

This clonotype was counted a few times. The chain recombines TRBV19 with TRBJ2-1; D gene ambiguous. CDR1 and CDR2 from the germline V gene are LNHDA and SQIVND (reference sequence). V lost 6 bases and J 5 bases, leaving 20 bases between the germline ends. The CDR3 length is 16 residues. CDR3 nucleotide sequence: TGTGCCAGTAGCCCTTTACGTGCCCCGTCCCACAATGAGCAGTTCTTC. Translating it yields CASSPLRAPSHNEQFF.

This clonotype was detected a few times. The rearrangement uses TRBV12-3 or TRBV12-4 and TRBJ2-5; D gene uncertain. The CDR3 is 12 amino acids. V lost 4 bases and J lost 7, with 10 bases in between. The CDR3 is CASSSSSGTQYF. CDR3 bases: TGTGCCAGCAGTTCCTCTTCGGGGACCCAGTACTTC.

This chain joins TRBV30 and TRBJ2-1; D gene uncertain. Germline CDR1 and CDR2: GTSNPN and SVGIG (reference sequence). The V end lost 3 bases, the J end lost 0 bases, and 12 bases lay between the germline ends. The CDR3 runs to 15 residues. The DNA of the CDR3 is TGTGCCTGGAGGTGGGCTGCGAGCTCCTACAATGAGCAGTTCTTC. Its translation is CAWRWAASSYNEQFF.

This clonotype was counted many times. The chain joins TRBV7-9 to TRBJ2-7; D is unresolved. The CDR3 has 13 residues. Trimming took off 1 base at V and 6 bases at J, with 10 bases between the two ends. From germline, CDR1 is SEHNR and CDR2 FQNEAQ (reference sequence). The CDR3, as DNA: TGTGCCAGCAGCTTAGTGGCCGGATCCGAGCAGTACTTC. It encodes CASSLVAGSEQYF.

This clonotype was counted between two and nine times. The chain couples TRBV5-5 to TRBJ2-1, with 9 bases aligning to TRBD2. The CDR3 runs 14 residues. J was trimmed by 6 bases and V by 5 bases; bases with no gene match: 6. The germline gives CDR1 SGHKS, CDR2 YYEKEE (reference sequence). CDR3 coding DNA: TGTGCCAGCAGTCGCGGGAGGGCCCTCAATGAGCAGTTCTTC. Protein product: CASSRGRALNEQFF.

This clonotype has a count of ten or more. The chain joins TRBV18 to TRBJ2-2; D may be TRBD1 or TRBD2 (5 bases each). Germline CDR1 reads KGHSH; CDR2 reads LQKENI. The CDR3 has 15 residues. Trimming removed 3 bases from V and 3 bases from J, with 11 bases in between. The CDR3 DNA reads as TGTGCCAGCTCACCCGGACGAGGGGACACCGGGGAGCTGTTTTTT. This gives the protein CASSPGRGDTGELFF. The variable domain in full, completed from reference TRBV18 and TRBJ2-2, reads NAGVMQNPRHLVRRRGQEARLRCSPMKGHSHVYWYRQLPEEGLKFMVYLQKENIIDESGMPKERFSAEFPKEGPSILRIQQVVRGDSAAYFCASSPGRGDTGELFFGEGSRLTVL.

The table lists this clonotype with many counts. The chain's CDR3 is CSARLIGGDTEAFF. The DNA for the CDR3 is TGCAGTGCTAGACTCATCGGGGGAGACACTGAAGCTTTCTTT. The chain is built from TRBV20-1 and TRBJ1-1; D might be TRBD1 (5 bases). The ends were cut back, 2 bases at V and 3 bases at J, with 13 bases in the middle. Germline CDR1 and CDR2: DFQATT and SNEGSKA (reference sequence). The CDR3 loop spans 14 amino acids.

V is TRBV28 and J is TRBJ2-1; D gene unclear. V was cut by 5 bases and J by 0 bases, with 14 bases left in between. Germline V gives CDR1 MDHEN, CDR2 SYDVKM. CDR3 length: 16 residues. In nucleotides, the CDR3 is TGTGCCAGCAGTCCCAGCCCCTCCAGCTCCTACAATGAGCAGTTCTTC. It encodes CASSPSPSSSYNEQFF.

The chain combines TRBV5-1 with TRBJ1-3; the D is unclear. CDR3 length: 13 residues. Trimming removed 0 bases at V and 6 bases at J, with 7 bases between. The V gene's germline CDR1 is SGHRS and CDR2 YFSETQ. The CDR3 is CASSLDLLNTIYF. Here the CDR3 DNA reads TGCGCCAGCAGCTTGGACTTATTAAACACCATATATTTT.

The rearrangement joins TRBV4-3 to TRBJ2-2; 10 nucleotides match TRBD2. Germline V gives CDR1 LGHNA, CDR2 YSLEER. J gave up 6 bases and V 4 bases, and 5 bases lay outside the gene matches. CDR3 length equals 15 residues. CDR3 DNA: TGCGCCAGCAGCCTGGGACTAGCGTCCTCCGGGGAGCTGTTTTTT. This encodes CASSLGLASSGELFF.

CDR3 bases: TGTGCCTGGAGTGTGGGTGCAAGTGAGACCCAGTACTTC. It specifies CAWSVGASETQYF. This rearrangement joins TRBV30 to TRBJ2-5; D gene uncertain. V lost 0 bases and J 5 bases, leaving 10 bases between the germline ends. Germline V CDR1 and CDR2: GTSNPN, SVGIG (reference sequence). The length of the CDR3 is 13 residues.

This rearrangement joins TRBV7-9 to TRBJ2-7, with D possibly being TRBD1 or TRBD2 (5 bases each). The CDR3 runs to 17 residues. Germline V gene sequence: CDR1 SEHNR, CDR2 FQNEAQ (reference sequence). V lost 3 bases and J lost 0, with 18 bases in between. CDR3 amino acids: CASSFRENRPSSYEQYF. The DNA of the CDR3 is TGTGCCAGCAGCTTTAGGGAGAACAGGCCGAGCTCCTACGAGCAGTACTTC.

The table lists this clonotype with many counts. V is TRBV20-1 and J is TRBJ2-3; D is uncertain. Germline CDR1 is DFQATT and CDR2 is SNEGSKA (reference sequence). CDR3 length: 11 amino acids. Trimming pared 0 bases from V and 7 bases from J, leaving 5 bases between. As DNA, the CDR3 is TGCAGTGCTAGAGAGGGGAATACGCAGTATTTT. Translated, it gives CSAREGNTQYF.

This clonotype was seen many times. This CDR3 reads CASSQQGLAGVNEQFF. The CDR3 DNA is TGTGCCAGCAGCCAGCAGGGACTAGCGGGAGTGAATGAGCAGTTCTTC. V is TRBV4-2 and J is TRBJ2-1; 14 nucleotides match TRBD2. This CDR3 contains 16 residues. With V trimmed by 3 bases and J by 7 bases, 5 bases remained unmatched. Germline-derived CDR1 and CDR2 are LGHNA and YNFKEQ.